This T cell receptor beta chain was obtained from a study of T-cell reconstitution after alpha-beta-depleted transplantation in children. This sample's TCRbeta library carried unique molecular identifier barcodes. TCRdb analysed the PCR reads with MiXCR anew, one entry per CDR3 protein. This table holds some 830,000 distinct CDR3 sequences, about 15% found once. CDR3 length equals 15 residues. The V segment lost 2 bases and the J segment 3 bases; nucleotides outside the gene matches: 5. Germline V gene data show CDR1 as MNHEY and CDR2 as SVGAGI. The chain recombines TRBV6-5 with TRBJ2-7; TRBD2 aligns across 9 bases. This material consisted of PBMCs, mostly from graft donor cells, taken 360 days after TCRalphabeta/CD19-depleted stem cell transplant. The TCR sequence derives from a male patient aged 5 to 17 who had a stem cell transplant for acute lymphoblastic leukemia, so the T cells may come from the graft donor. CDR3 coding DNA: TGTGCCAGCAGTTACCGGACTAGCGCGGGCTACGAGCAGTACTTC. The encoded protein is CASSYRTSAGYEQYF.